The 3 T cell receptor beta chains reported below all come from one sample, sequenced in a study of T cells after yellow fever vaccination. TCRdb redid the calling of the 5' RACE reads with MiXCR, one entry per CDR3 protein. The table lists a few hundred thousand distinct CDR3 sequences, over 8% of them singletons. The starting material was PBMCs, obtained on the day of the first yellow fever vaccination. The receptors shown here come from a man younger than 30 who received the YFV17D yellow fever vaccine.

This clonotype was recorded at least ten times. The chain joins TRBV12-3 or TRBV12-4 to TRBJ1-1, with a tentative D call TRBD1 (5 bases). CDR3 length equals 14 residues. Trimming stripped 6 bases from V and 3 bases from J, with 14 bases between. The CDR3 is CASSPGGDYTEAFF. The CDR3 nucleotides read TGTGCCAGCAGCCCTGGGGGGGACTACACTGAAGCTTTCTTT.

This clonotype was counted many times. The chain has TRBV4-3 and TRBJ2-7, with 9 bases identical to TRBD1. Losses at the gene ends were 1 base for V and 3 bases for J; bases not matched to a gene: 1. The CDR3 covers 14 residues. CDR1 and CDR2 (germline): LGHNA, YSLEER. The CDR3 bases are TGCGCCAGCAGCCAAGCGGACAGGGGCTACGAGCAGTACTTC. It encodes CASSQADRGYEQYF.

The table lists this clonotype with a few counts. The chain is built from TRBV4-2 and TRBJ1-3; no firm D call. CDR1 and CDR2 (germline): LGHNA, YNFKEQ. Between the trimmed V and J ends, which lost 0 bases and 0 bases, there was a span of 9 bases. CDR3 length: 16 amino acids. This CDR3 is CASSQENTASGNTIYF. CDR3 DNA sequence: TGTGCCAGCAGCCAAGAAAACACAGCCTCTGGAAACACCATATATTTT.